Below, 16 T cell receptor beta chains from the same sample are listed, as sequenced in a study of blood T cell repertoires in COVID-19. TCRdb's copy holds only in-frame clones and misses some; the assay was immunoSEQ multiplex PCR. This sample yields about 190,000 clones, of which nearly 85% are seen a single time; around 5.2% belongs to the top ten. The specimen was peripheral blood. Receptor source: a woman in her 30s with acute or convalescent COVID-19.

The chain combines TRBV27 with TRBJ2-7; TRBD2 aligns across 9 bases. V shed 1 base, J shed 3 bases, and the junction held 4 bases outside the gene matches. The CDR3 has 15 amino acids. Per germline, CDR1 MNHEY and CDR2 SMNVEV (reference sequence). The CDR3 reads CASSLYGLAIYEQYF. In DNA form, the CDR3 reads TGTGCCAGCAGTTTATACGGACTAGCGATCTACGAGCAGTACTTC.

V is TRBV6-5 and J is TRBJ1-3; D unresolved. Trimming took 7 bases from V and 0 from J, leaving 13 bases between them. In germline, CDR1 is MNHEY, CDR2 SVGAGI. This CDR3 is 15 amino acids long. CDR3 region: CASTISTGSGNTIYF. CDR3 in DNA: TGTGCCAGCACTATATCGACGGGCTCTGGAAACACCATATATTTT.

V gene TRBV24-1 combines with J gene TRBJ2-1; a weak D match, TRBD2 (5 bases). The CDR3 consists of 14 residues. CDR1 is KGHDR and CDR2 is SFDVKD in the germline V gene. Trimming left V 3 bases short and J 5 bases short, with 10 bases between. CDR3 amino acids: CATSDPPGNNEQFF. The DNA for the CDR3 is TGTGCCACCAGTGATCCCCCGGGGAACAATGAGCAGTTCTTC.

The genes are TRBV13 and TRBJ1-1; 7 nucleotides agree with TRBD1. The CDR3 has 16 amino acids. The ends lost 5 bases at V and 1 base at J; junction bases unmatched: 10. CDR1 and CDR2 (germline): PRHDT, FYEKMQ (reference sequence). The CDR3 here is CASSLNLRTGNTEAFF. For the CDR3, the DNA is TGTGCCAGCAGCCTCAACCTTAGGACAGGGAACACTGAAGCTTTCTTT.

V usage is TRBV5-1 and J usage is TRBJ2-1; 11 bases match TRBD2. Trimming at V came to 1 base and at J to 3 bases, leaving 3 bases not matched to a gene. The length of the CDR3 is 16 residues. Germline V lookup: CDR1 SGHRS, CDR2 YFSETQ. The CDR3 coding sequence is TGCGCCAGCAGCTTGAGAACTAGCGGGAGCTACAATGAGCAGTTCTTC. It codes for CASSLRTSGSYNEQFF.

The chain couples TRBV14 to TRBJ2-2; no clear D gene. Germline assignment: CDR1 SGHDN and CDR2 FVKESK. CDR3 length equals 12 residues. The V end lost 4 bases, the J end lost 2 bases, and 2 bases lay between the germline ends. CDR3 sequence reads: CASSLNTGELFF. CDR3 in DNA: TGTGCCAGCAGCCTAAACACCGGGGAGCTGTTTTTT.

The chain couples TRBV28 to TRBJ2-3; TRBD2 matches at 9 bases. J was trimmed by 0 bases and V by 8 bases; bases with no gene match: 3. CDR3 length: 14 amino acids. CDR1 and CDR2 from the germline V gene are MDHEN and SYDVKM. The CDR3 DNA reads TGTGCCAGCGGGCTAGCGGGGAGCACAGATACGCAGTATTTT. Translating gives CASGLAGSTDTQYF.

The chain couples TRBV7-2 to TRBJ2-7, with 8 bases lining up with TRBD1. The ends lost 7 bases at V and 7 bases at J; junction bases unmatched: 12. The CDR3 covers 14 residues. Germline CDR1 reads SGHTA; CDR2 reads FQGNSA. The CDR3 DNA is TGTGCCAGCAAGGTGGGACAGGCACACCTGGAGCAGTACTTC. Its translation is CASKVGQAHLEQYF.

This clone has a single count. The CDR3 region is CASSPHGLAGVNEQFF. The DNA of the CDR3 is TGTGCCAGCAGTCCACACGGACTAGCGGGAGTCAATGAGCAGTTCTTC. The chain carries TRBV27 and TRBJ2-1, with TRBD2 matching over 13 bases. Trimming cost V 5 bases and J 6 bases; bases outside gene matches: 7. The length of the CDR3 is 16 residues. In germline, CDR1 is MNHEY, CDR2 SMNVEV (reference sequence).

The V call is TRBV7-8, the J call TRBJ1-1; 7 bases are shared with TRBD1. Germline trimming cut 6 bases from V and 1 base from J; bases unmatched to any gene: 8. The CDR3 consists of 15 residues. CDR1 is SGHVS, CDR2 FQNEAQ, per germline. Here the CDR3 reads CASSFIQGQNTEAFF. Here the CDR3 DNA reads TGTGCCAGCAGTTTTATACAGGGGCAGAACACTGAAGCTTTCTTT.

The chain has TRBV27 and TRBJ2-7; possibly TRBD1 for D (6 bases). The germline V gene encodes CDR1 MNHEY and CDR2 SMNVEV (reference sequence). The length of the CDR3 is 12 residues. The V gene lost 8 bases and the J gene lost 6 bases, with 14 bases spanning the gap. In DNA form, the CDR3 reads TGTGCCAGCCGCGAGGGGGTTCGCGAGCAGTACTTC. Translation: CASREGVREQYF.

The rearrangement links TRBV4-2 to TRBJ1-2; the match to TRBD1 covers 8 bases. Germline CDR1 reads LGHNA; CDR2 reads YNFKEQ. Losses at the gene ends were 0 bases for V and 4 bases for J; bases not matched to a gene: 4. The CDR3 sequence is 15 residues long. The CDR3 region is CASSQESGQAYGYTF. The CDR3 nucleotides read TGTGCCAGCAGCCAAGAGTCGGGACAGGCCTATGGCTACACCTTC.

The chain uses TRBV7-8 and TRBJ1-2; 10 nucleotides agree with TRBD1. Germline values: CDR1 SGHVS, CDR2 FQNEAQ. The V segment lost 7 bases and the J segment 8 bases; nucleotides outside the gene matches: 16. The CDR3 is made up of 16 amino acids. CDR3 sequence reads: CASTRTPGQGSRGYTF. The CDR3 nucleotides read TGTGCCAGCACCCGAACTCCGGGACAGGGGAGTAGGGGCTACACCTTC.

CDR3 in DNA: TGTGCCAGCAGTTTTGAGGGTCAAGGAAACACCATATATTTT. Amino acids: CASSFEGQGNTIYF. This chain joins TRBV28 and TRBJ1-3; no definite D call. Trimming shortened V by 3 bases and J by 4 bases, and 10 bases separated the two germline ends. The CDR3 runs 14 residues. Germline V gene lookup returns CDR1 MDHEN and CDR2 SYDVKM.

This chain links TRBV27 with TRBJ1-5; D is ambiguous. Germline values: CDR1 MNHEY, CDR2 SMNVEV (reference sequence). The CDR3 is 12 amino acids. The V gene lost 4 bases and the J gene lost 5 bases, with 6 bases spanning the gap. The DNA of the CDR3 is TGTGCCAGCAGTTCAGGCTATCAGCCCCAGCATTTT. Residues: CASSSGYQPQHF.

The V and J genes are TRBV9 and TRBJ1-1; 10 nucleotides align to TRBD1. After removal of 3 bases from V and 6 bases from J, the junction contained 8 bases not matched to a gene. This CDR3 is 15 amino acids long. Germline values: CDR1 SGDLS, CDR2 YYNGEE. The CDR3 spells CASSAAPGQGSEAFF. In nucleotides, the CDR3 is TGTGCCAGCAGCGCTGCCCCGGGACAGGGGTCTGAAGCTTTCTTT. The full variable domain, rest sourced from reference TRBV9 and TRBJ1-1, is DSGVTQTPKHLITATGQRVTLRCSPRSGDLSVYWYQQSLDQGLQFLIQYYNGEERAKGNILERFSAQQFPDLHSELNLSSLELGDSALYFCASSAAPGQGSEAFFGQGTRLTVV.